This T cell receptor beta chain appears in the sequencing data of a study of spatial heterogeneity in lung cancer. This clonotype was detected a few times. A distinct unique molecular identifier was carried by each TCR cDNA molecule. TCRdb processed the 5' RACE reads anew with MiXCR; each CDR3 protein has one entry. Here the sample spans about 46,000 distinct CDR3 sequences, 10% to 15% being singletons. Trimming took 0 bases from V and 9 from J, leaving 18 bases between them. This CDR3 contains 16 residues. Per the germline V gene, CDR1 is KGHSH and CDR2 is LQKENI. Time point indicated: blood at routine non-recurrence follow-up after resection.

The J gene is TRBJ2-1, the V gene TRBV18; no definite D call. This sequence was found in a male donor with early-stage non-small cell lung cancer. The sequencing here drew on PBMCs, taken at follow-up. As DNA, the CDR3 is TGTGCCAGCTCACCACCGGCAAGTACAACGCCGGGTGAGCAGTTCTTC. It encodes CASSPPASTTPGEQFF.